Presented here are 11 T cell receptor beta chains from one specimen sequenced in a study of blood T cell repertoires in COVID-19. The assay was immunoSEQ multiplex PCR, and TCRdb's table has in-frame clones only and misses some. The profile shows 20,000 to 25,000 clones, about 90% of them singletons. Sequenced input: peripheral blood. The receptors were gathered from a woman aged 80 or over with active COVID-19.

This clone was found a few times. The rearrangement joins TRBV4-2 to TRBJ2-7, with 9 bases matching TRBD2. Per the germline V gene, CDR1 is LGHNA and CDR2 is YNFKEQ. Trimming cost V 0 bases and J 1 base; bases outside gene matches: 4. CDR3 length: 16 amino acids. The CDR3 spells CASSQDLGLASYEQYF. CDR3 bases: TGTGCCAGCAGCCAAGATCTGGGACTAGCATCCTACGAGCAGTACTTC.

The chain combines TRBV4-3 with TRBJ1-1; D may be TRBD1 (6 bases). The CDR3 runs 14 residues. From germline, CDR1 is LGHNA and CDR2 YSLEER. V was trimmed by 3 bases and J by 6 bases, leaving 14 bases between them. The CDR3 here is CASSQSGEGAEAFF. The CDR3 coding sequence is TGCGCCAGCAGCCAGTCAGGGGAAGGGGCTGAAGCTTTCTTT.

The V call is TRBV30, the J call TRBJ1-6, with 9 bases that match TRBD1. Germline V gives CDR1 GTSNPN, CDR2 SVGIG (reference sequence). The CDR3 has 16 residues. Trimming cost V 1 base and J 11 bases; bases outside gene matches: 12. The CDR3 bases are TGTGCCTGGAGTGCAGGACAGGGGACGGGCGGAACACCCCTCCACTTT. Encoded protein: CAWSAGQGTGGTPLHF.

The genes are TRBV30 and TRBJ1-4; TRBD1 is a possible D gene (5 bases). CDR3 length: 16 amino acids. V lost 1 base, J lost 6 bases, and 18 bases lay in between. CDR1 is GTSNPN and CDR2 is SVGIG in the germline V gene (reference sequence). The CDR3 DNA is TGTGCCTGGAGTGGTGGGGGGTTGGGGATGTATGAAAAACTGTTTTTT. Translating gives CAWSGGGLGMYEKLFF.

This sequence joins TRBV27 and TRBJ2-3, with 7 bases fitting TRBD2. Per the germline V gene, CDR1 is MNHEY and CDR2 is SMNVEV (reference sequence). The length of the CDR3 is 16 residues. The trim removed 5 bases at V and 1 base at J, leaving 9 bases unmatched. CDR3 nucleotides: TGTGCCAGCAGTAAACTCGGGGGGAGCGGCACAGATACGCAGTATTTT. Translated, it gives CASSKLGGSGTDTQYF.

The gene calls are TRBV29-1 and TRBJ1-2; tentatively, D is TRBD1 (5 bases). This CDR3 has 13 residues. Germline V gene lookup returns CDR1 SQVTM and CDR2 ANQGSEA. V shed 3 bases and J shed 6 bases, with 14 bases lying between them. DNA for the CDR3: TGCAGCGTTGACGTGGACACGCCAAATGGCTACACCTTC. Translated: CSVDVDTPNGYTF.

The chain couples TRBV11-3 to TRBJ2-1; TRBD1 agrees at 7 bases. V shed 1 base and J 2 bases; nucleotides not matched to a gene: 2. In germline, CDR1 is SGHNT, CDR2 YENEEA. This CDR3 is 15 amino acids long. The CDR3: CASSLAGGAYNEQFF. CDR3 coding DNA: TGTGCCAGCAGCTTAGCAGGGGGTGCCTACAATGAGCAGTTCTTC.

The rearrangement uses TRBV15 and TRBJ2-3, with a tentative D call TRBD2 (6 bases). From germline, CDR1 is LNHNV and CDR2 YYDKDF (reference sequence). V was cut by 5 bases and J by 0 bases, with 12 bases left in between. The CDR3 has 15 amino acids. The CDR3 nucleotides are TGTGCCACCAGCCCCCGGAGGGACAGCACAGATACGCAGTATTTT. The encoded protein is CATSPRRDSTDTQYF.

This clone has just one count. J is TRBJ2-3 and V is TRBV2; 11 positions agree with TRBD2. After removal of 9 bases from V and 4 bases from J, the junction contained 3 bases not matched to a gene. Germline loops: CDR1 SNHLY, CDR2 FYNNEI. The CDR3 is 13 residues long. The CDR3: CARGGLAADTQYF. DNA of the CDR3: TGTGCCAGAGGGGGACTAGCGGCAGATACGCAGTATTTT.

This chain connects TRBV7-9 to TRBJ2-1, with TRBD2 identical over 8 bases. The germline gives CDR1 SEHNR, CDR2 FQNEAQ (reference sequence). V lost 5 bases to trimming and J lost 8 bases; unmatched junction nucleotides: 14. The CDR3 sequence is 16 residues long. CDR3 sequence reads: CASSPRRSGGLDEQFF. CDR3 DNA sequence: TGTGCCAGCAGCCCCCGGAGGAGCGGGGGTTTGGATGAGCAGTTCTTC.

This clone was counted once. The rearrangement uses TRBV11-2 and TRBJ1-6; possible D gene TRBD1, 5 bases. Germline lookup yields CDR1 SGHAT and CDR2 FQNNGV. This CDR3 spans 16 amino acids. V was trimmed by 0 bases and J by 10 bases, leaving 16 bases between them. CDR3 DNA sequence: TGTGCCAGCAGCTTAGAGGGGGGGGGATCGTGGTCACCCCTCCACTTT. It specifies CASSLEGGGSWSPLHF.